These T cell receptor beta chains were read from a single sample in a study of cytotoxic CD8 clonotypes in ibrutinib-treated CLL. Using immunoSEQ multiplex PCR, the repertoire was profiled, and TCRdb retains in-frame clones only, with some absent. The sample consists of 150,000 to 250,000 clones, around three quarters of them appearing once. The input for sequencing was PBMCs, taken after 24 months of ibrutinib treatment. These receptors came from a human donor with chronic lymphocytic leukemia. Each CDR3 is given with its conserved first and last residue. The D gene is left open where the match is weak. Clone size appears in some rows only: once, few, many, or a class for an expanded clone.

>TRBV19|TRBD2|TRBJ2-1|NA
TGTGCCAGTAGTATCCGCAGCGGGACCTACAATGAGCAGTTCTTC
CASSIRSGTYNEQFF
>TRBV27|NA|TRBJ1-2|few
TGTGCCAGCAGTTTATCGCGGGACAACTATGGCTACACCTTC
CASSLSRDNYGYTF
>TRBV7-2|NA|TRBJ2-7|NA
TGTGCCAGCAGATCCCACGGCGGCTACGAGCAGTACTTC
CASRSHGGYEQYF
>TRBV28|TRBD1|TRBJ2-3|NA
TGTGCCAGCAGTTTTGGGACAGGGCAAGATACGCAGTATTTT
CASSFGTGQDTQYF
>TRBV7-9|TRBD1|TRBJ1-4|NA
TGTGCCAGCAGCCCGGGACAGGGGCTGTTTTTT
CASSPGQGLFF
>TRBV28|NA|TRBJ2-3|NA
TGTGCCAGCAGTTCAGACAGCTATTACACAGATACGCAGTATTTT
CASSSDSYYTDTQYF
>TRBV28|NA|TRBJ1-3|NA
TGTGCCAGTAGAAGAGCAGGGGTATCTGGGGACACCATATATTTT
CASRRAGVSGDTIYF
>TRBV4-1|NA|TRBJ1-1|NA
TGCGCCAGCAGCCATCGAAGAGAAGGGGACACTGAAGCTTTCTTT
CASSHRREGDTEAFF
>TRBV7-9|NA|TRBJ1-4|NA
TGTGCCAGCAGCCACCAAGGCCGGAGTAATGAAAAACTGTTTTTT
CASSHQGRSNEKLFF
>TRBV4-3|NA|TRBJ2-1|NA
TGCGCCAGCAGCCAAGAGGCCGCCGCCAATGAGCAGTTCTTC
CASSQEAAANEQFF
>TRBV28|NA|TRBJ2-7|NA
TGTGCCAGCAGTCCCTTTCGGGACGAGCAGTACTTC
CASSPFRDEQYF
>TRBV6-6|NA|TRBJ2-7|NA
TGTGCCAGCAGTTACTCTGTGGACCAGTCCTACGAGCAGTACTTC
CASSYSVDQSYEQYF
>TRBV27|NA|TRBJ2-1|NA
TGTGCCAGCAGTACCCGGAGGGGAAGCTCCTACAATGAGCAGTTCTTC
CASSTRRGSSYNEQFF
>TRBV30|NA|TRBJ2-7|NA
TGTGCCTGGAGTCCACGGACCGAGATCTACGAGCAGTACTTC
CAWSPRTEIYEQYF
>TRBV29-1|TRBD2|TRBJ2-1|once
TGCAGCGCCTCTGGGGCGGGAGTGGATGGCGGGTGGCAGTTCTTC
CSASGAGVDGGWQFF
>TRBV11-2|TRBD2|TRBJ2-1|NA
TGTGCCAGCAGCTTAAACTCGGGACTAGCGGGGGAGCAGTTCTTC
CASSLNSGLAGEQFF
>TRBV11-2|NA|TRBJ2-7|few
TGTGCCAGCAGCTTACAGACGGACGCCTACGAGCAGTACTTC
CASSLQTDAYEQYF
>TRBV4-1|NA|TRBJ1-2|once
TGCGCCAGCAGCCAGGGGCCCCTCGGACGCGATGGCTACACCTTC
CASSQGPLGRDGYTF
>TRBV30|NA|TRBJ2-7|NA
TGTGCCTGGAGTGTAGCTTCCGAGCAGTACTTC
CAWSVASEQYF
>TRBV4-2|TRBD1|TRBJ1-2|NA
TGTGCCAGCAGCCAAGATTGGTTGGGACAGACCATTGGGTATGGCTACACCTTC
CASSQDWLGQTIGYGYTF
>TRBV10-3|TRBD2|TRBJ2-7|NA
TGTGCCATCAGTGCGGCGGGAGGGGAGCAGTACTTC
CAISAAGGEQYF
>TRBV28|NA|TRBJ1-2|NA
TGTGCCAGCAGGGTAACAGGGCTCTATGGCTACACCTTC
CASRVTGLYGYTF
>TRBV7-2|NA|TRBJ2-1|NA
TGTGCCAGCAGCCATCGTAGAAGCGGCTCCTACAATGAGCAGTTCTTC
CASSHRRSGSYNEQFF
>TRBV5-6|NA|TRBJ2-7|NA
TGTGCCAGCAGCAGGCGGGGAGGCCACGAGCAGTACTTC
CASSRRGGHEQYF
>TRBV25-1|NA|TRBJ1-1|NA
TGTGCCAGCAGTGACGGCCATGTCAACACTGAAGCTTTCTTT
CASSDGHVNTEAFF
>TRBV2|TRBD1|TRBJ1-4|NA
TGTGCCAGCAGTCTGATGACAGGGGGCTTTAATGAAAAACTGTTTTTT
CASSLMTGGFNEKLFF
>TRBV5-6|TRBD2|TRBJ2-7|NA
TGTGCCAGCAGCCCGTATGCGGGAGGCTACGAGCAGTACTTC
CASSPYAGGYEQYF
>TRBV7-8|TRBD1|TRBJ1-5|NA
TGTGCCAGCAGCTTTTTAGGTACGGGACAGGAGTATAGCAATCAGCCCCAGCATTTT
CASSFLGTGQEYSNQPQHF
>TRBV5-6|TRBD1|TRBJ2-7|NA
TGTGCCAGCAGCCCCCGGGACAGGGCTTTCGACGAGCAGTACTTC
CASSPRDRAFDEQYF
>TRBV19|TRBD1|TRBJ2-1|NA
TGTGCCAGTAGTAGCCAAGCCACAGGGGCGCCCTACAATGAGCAGTTCTTC
CASSSQATGAPYNEQFF
>TRBV7-2|TRBD2|TRBJ2-7|NA
TGTGCCAGCAGCTTGACTAGCGGAGCAAAATACTTC
CASSLTSGAKYF
>TRBV27|NA|TRBJ2-1|few
TGTGCCAGCAGTTTTTCCGGACAGTACAATGAGCAGTTCTTC
CASSFSGQYNEQFF
>TRBV5-1|NA|TRBJ1-1|NA
TGCGCCAGCGGACTGAGGGGGAACACTGAAGCTTTCTTT
CASGLRGNTEAFF
>TRBV7-6|NA|TRBJ2-5|once
TGTGCCAGCAGCCACCCCGAGGGCGTCCGGGAGACCCAGTACTTC
CASSHPEGVRETQYF
>TRBV5-1|TRBD2|TRBJ2-7|NA
TGCGCCAGCAGCTTGGTTGGGCCTGCTAGCGGGAGTCCGATTTTTTCTGAGCAGTACTTC
CASSLVGPASGSPIFSEQYF
>TRBV7-2|NA|TRBJ1-2|few
TGTGCCAGCAGCTTAATGTACAGTCCGTCAGGGGATAGCTATGGCTACACCTTC
CASSLMYSPSGDSYGYTF
>TRBV5-6|NA|TRBJ2-7|once
TGTGCCAGCAGTACAGGGAGCTCCTACGAGCAGTACTTC
CASSTGSSYEQYF
>TRBV30|TRBD1|TRBJ1-4|once
TGTGCCTGGAGTGCTCAGGAGGGGACAGGATTCCATTTT
CAWSAQEGTGFHF
>TRBV5-4|NA|TRBJ2-2|NA
TGTGCCAGCAGCTCGAACACCGGGGAGCTGTTTTTT
CASSSNTGELFF
>TRBV9|NA|TRBJ2-7|NA
TGTGCCAGCAGCCCAGGGACTCAGACCTACGAGCAGTACTTC
CASSPGTQTYEQYF
>TRBV6-1|TRBD2|TRBJ2-1|NA
TGTGCCAGCAGTGTCAGACTAGCGGGAGGGCCGGTTGAGCAGTTCTTC
CASSVRLAGGPVEQFF
>TRBV11-2|NA|TRBJ1-1|NA
TGTGCCAGCAGCCCGGGACTGAGGAACACTGAAGCTTTCTTT
CASSPGLRNTEAFF
>TRBV6-6|NA|TRBJ2-1|NA
TGTGCCAGCAGTTACTCGGGGCCCTCCCATGAGCAGTTCTTC
CASSYSGPSHEQFF
>TRBV18|NA|TRBJ2-7|NA
TGTGCCAGCTCACTGTGGACGGAGAACTACGAGCAGTACTTC
CASSLWTENYEQYF
>TRBV2|NA|TRBJ1-1|NA
TGTGCCAGCAGGGCCGCGGGCTCCACTGAAGCTTTCTTT
CASRAAGSTEAFF